The T cell receptor beta chain described here comes from a study of T cell responses to AZD1222 COVID-19 vaccine. The CDR3 extends over 14 amino acids. The germline CDR1 and CDR2 sequences are SGHAT and FQNNGV. Trimming took 9 bases from V and 9 from J, leaving 21 bases between them. Using immunoSEQ multiplex PCR, the repertoire was profiled, and TCRdb retains in-frame clones only, with some absent. In the table there are more than 85,000 clones, around 90% of which are singletons. This clone occurred once. This sequence joins TRBV11-2 and TRBJ1-3; D perhaps matches TRBD1 (5 bases). Sequencing used peripheral blood, obtained on day 0 of AZD1222 vaccination. This receptor was identified in an adult in good health. The CDR3 nucleotides are TGTGCCAGTAGTTCCCCTTGGGCTGGGGGCACCATATATTTT. This translates into CASSSPWAGGTIYF.